The clone carrying this T cell receptor beta chain was detected only once. The sample comes from a study of control samples from healthy donors and cancer patients. V lost 4 bases, J lost 2 bases, and 15 bases lay in between. Germline CDR1 is MNHEY and CDR2 is SMNVEV (reference sequence). This CDR3 is built from 15 residues. Profiling relied on immunoSEQ multiplex PCR, and the TCRdb table lists in-frame clones only, not all of them. This table holds around 94,000 clones, 86% found once. Sequenced: blood. The chain recombines TRBV27 with TRBJ2-7, with D tentatively TRBD1 (5 bases). This receptor was obtained from a woman between 50 and 59 years old in good health. The CDR3 spells CASSSQGSPPYEQYF. The CDR3 DNA follows: TGTGCCAGCAGTTCCCAGGGAAGCCCCCCCTACGAGCAGTACTTC.